Each of the 30 T cell receptor beta chains below was sequenced from the same sample in a study of response to subunit inactivated influenza vaccine. TCRdb re-derived calls from the RT-PCR reads in MiXCR, one entry per CDR3 protein. The profile shows about 190,000 distinct CDR3 sequences, approximately 15% of them singletons. The sequencing used CD8+ T cells sorted from PBMCs, collected 5 days after vaccination. These receptor sequences come from a man between 50 and 59 years old who received an inactivated influenza vaccine.

The rearrangement uses TRBV10-3 and TRBJ2-3; D remains ambiguous. Deletions cut 7 bases from V and 0 bases from J, with 5 bases between. Germline-derived CDR1 and CDR2 are ENHRY and SYGVKD. This CDR3 comprises 12 residues. The CDR3 nucleotides are TGTGCCATCATTGACAGCACAGATACGCAGTATTTT. It specifies CAIIDSTDTQYF.

This clonotype has more than one count but fewer than ten. The chain joins TRBV12-3 or TRBV12-4 to TRBJ2-1, with D perhaps TRBD1 (6 bases). V was pared by 5 bases and J by 8 bases, with 13 bases between. CDR3 length: 13 residues. The CDR3 here is CASSPSRQDEQFF. The CDR3 DNA reads TGTGCCAGCAGTCCCTCGAGACAGGATGAGCAGTTCTTC.

The sample holds a few counts of this clonotype. J is TRBJ2-1 and V is TRBV19; D gene uncertain. Between the trimmed V and J ends, which lost 7 bases and 3 bases, there was a span of 13 bases. This CDR3 spans 14 amino acids. Germline lookup yields CDR1 LNHDA and CDR2 SQIVND (reference sequence). The CDR3 here is CASTAGVGYNEQFF. Written as DNA, the CDR3 is TGTGCCAGTACAGCCGGCGTGGGCTACAATGAGCAGTTCTTC.

This clonotype was counted ten times or more. The V gene is TRBV29-1, the J gene TRBJ2-2; the D is unclear. This CDR3 region has 12 residues. CDR1 is SQVTM, CDR2 ANQGSEA, per germline. V lost 7 bases, J lost 5 bases, and 11 bases lay in between. CDR3 loop: CSASVGTGELFF. The CDR3 bases are TGCAGCGCCAGCGTTGGAACCGGGGAGCTGTTTTTT.

This chain joins TRBV20-1 and TRBJ2-7, with unresolved D. The CDR3 runs 13 residues. Germline V gene sequence: CDR1 DFQATT, CDR2 SNEGSKA (reference sequence). Trimming removed 2 bases from V and 2 bases from J, with 10 bases in between. The chain's CDR3 is CSARPLSAYEQYF. The CDR3 region has the DNA TGCAGTGCTAGACCGCTATCCGCCTACGAGCAGTACTTC.

The chain recombines TRBV6-7 with TRBJ2-7; 14 bases fit TRBD2. TRBV6-7 is treated as an ORF (open reading frame) with a function not yet certain. V dropped 4 bases and J dropped 2; count of bases not matched to a gene: 13. This CDR3 has 19 residues. In DNA, the CDR3 is TGTGCCAGCAGTTGCACGACTAGCGGGAGGGCCGGTCGGACCTACGAGCAGTACTTC. Translating gives CASSCTTSGRAGRTYEQYF.

This clonotype occurred many times. The chain has TRBV7-9 and TRBJ1-1; the D gene is possibly TRBD1 (5 bases). This CDR3 is 14 amino acids long. The germline V gene has CDR1 SEHNR and CDR2 FQNEAQ (reference sequence). With 6 bases removed from V and 1 base from J, the gap between germline ends came to 12 bases. CDR3 in DNA: TGTGCCAGCAGTTTGGGACGAGGGAACACTGAAGCTTTCTTT. Translated, it gives CASSLGRGNTEAFF.

This clonotype was seen a few times. The chain recombines TRBV20-1 with TRBJ1-1, with D unresolved. The germline V and J ends were trimmed by 0 bases and 2 bases, with 16 bases remaining between them. Looked up from germline, CDR1 is DFQATT and CDR2 is SNEGSKA (reference sequence). The CDR3 totals 16 residues. The CDR3 loop is CSARDYNWQDNTEAFF. The CDR3 bases are TGCAGTGCTAGAGATTATAATTGGCAGGACAACACTGAAGCTTTCTTT.

This clonotype turned up a few times. V gene TRBV4-1 combines with J gene TRBJ2-2; no definite D call. The CDR3 extends over 14 amino acids. Between the trimmed V and J ends, which lost 2 bases and 0 bases, there was a span of 4 bases. Germline CDR1 MGHRA, CDR2 YSYEKL. CDR3 sequence: CASSQITNTGELFF. In DNA form, the CDR3 reads TGCGCCAGCAGCCAAATAACGAACACCGGGGAGCTGTTTTTT.

In this sample, this clonotype turned up a few times. This chain joins TRBV28 and TRBJ2-2; perhaps TRBD1 as D (6 bases). The V gene's germline CDR1 is MDHEN and CDR2 SYDVKM. V dropped 6 bases and J dropped 0 bases, with 11 bases sitting between them. This CDR3 region has 15 residues. The CDR3 bases are TGTGCCAGCAGAACAGGGTCGGCGAACACCGGGGAGCTGTTTTTT. This translates into CASRTGSANTGELFF.

This rearrangement joins TRBV11-2 to TRBJ1-4; D not resolved. The germline gives CDR1 SGHAT, CDR2 FQNNGV. V was shortened by 1 base and J by 0 bases, with 9 bases between the two germline ends. The CDR3 length is 16 residues. Here the CDR3 DNA reads TGTGCCAGCAGCTTAGTGGCAGGCGCAACTAATGAAAAACTGTTTTTT. It is translated as CASSLVAGATNEKLFF.

This clonotype was found many times. This chain links TRBV10-2 with TRBJ2-7; D tentatively reads TRBD1 or TRBD2 (5 bases each). Germline-derived CDR1 and CDR2 are WSHSY and SAAADI. V lost 6 bases, J lost 3 bases, and 12 bases lay in between. CDR3 length equals 13 residues. DNA for the CDR3: TGCGCCAGCAGCTCCGGGACGGTCTACGAGCAGTACTTC. Its protein product is CASSSGTVYEQYF.

On this clonotype: Mismatch with germline at one junction end may stem from a read error. The chain combines TRBV6-2 or TRBV6-3 with TRBJ2-7; no firm D call. The CDR3 is 13 amino acids. The germline V gene has CDR1 MNHEY and CDR2 SVGEGT. Here the CDR3 DNA reads TGTGCCAGCAGTTACGGTCCGGCAGCCGTCCTTCTCTTC. It yields the protein CASSYGPAAVLLF.

The gene calls are TRBV28 and TRBJ2-4, with D unclear. The V and J ends lost 11 bases and 0 bases respectively, with 11 bases between them. The CDR3 contains 13 residues. Germline V CDR1 and CDR2: MDHEN, SYDVKM. CDR3 residues: CAPQVLAKNIQYF. DNA for the CDR3: TGTGCCCCCCAAGTCCTAGCCAAAAACATTCAGTACTTC.

This clonotype appeared a few times. The chain is built from TRBV6-2 or TRBV6-3 and TRBJ1-5; possibly TRBD1 for D (5 bases). CDR3 length: 16 residues. V dropped 6 bases and J dropped 0 bases, with 15 bases sitting between them. Germline CDR1 MNHEY, CDR2 SVGEGT. CDR3 nucleotide sequence: TGTGCCAGCAGGGCCGACAGAAGTTATAGCAATCAGCCCCAGCATTTT. This gives the protein CASRADRSYSNQPQHF.

This clonotype was detected a few times. This chain uses TRBV7-9 with TRBJ2-5; 8 positions match TRBD1. The J segment lost 4 bases and the V segment lost 5 bases, leaving 9 bases of the junction unmatched. The CDR3 runs to 15 residues. The germline V gene has CDR1 SEHNR and CDR2 FQNEAQ (reference sequence). CDR3 nucleotide sequence: TGTGCCAGCAGCCCTCAGGACAGGGTCATAGAGACCCAGTACTTC. Encoded protein: CASSPQDRVIETQYF.

There are a few counts of this clonotype. This chain joins TRBV27 and TRBJ2-1; 11 bases are shared with TRBD2. The CDR3 contains 19 residues. Germline CDR1 MNHEY, CDR2 SMNVEV (reference sequence). The junction had 15 bases not matched to a gene; V was cut back by 4 bases and J by 4 bases. The DNA of the CDR3 is TGTGCCAGCAGTTGGTTAGCGGGAGGGCCGATCTCCTCATACAATGAGCAGTTCTTC. It specifies CASSWLAGGPISSYNEQFF.

The table lists this clonotype with a few counts. The chain recombines TRBV2 with TRBJ1-1; D unclear. V lost 3 bases, J lost 4 bases, and 15 bases lay in between. CDR3 length: 15 residues. Germline V gives CDR1 SNHLY, CDR2 FYNNEI. CDR3 sequence: CASSEYSGFATEAFF. The CDR3 nucleotides read TGTGCCAGCAGTGAGTATTCGGGTTTCGCCACTGAAGCTTTCTTT.

This clonotype was picked up a small number of times. The J gene is TRBJ2-5, the V gene TRBV9; weak D call: TRBD2 (6 bases). The CDR3 has 14 amino acids. V was cut by 0 bases and J by 2 bases, with 8 bases left in between. Germline CDR1 and CDR2: SGDLS and YYNGEE. This chain's CDR3 is CASSVVAEQETQYF. As DNA, the CDR3 is TGTGCCAGCAGCGTAGTAGCGGAACAAGAGACCCAGTACTTC.

This clonotype was found many times. This chain joins TRBV12-3 or TRBV12-4 and TRBJ2-1; D uncertain. Trimming cost V 5 bases and J 9 bases, with 14 bases left between them. This CDR3 contains 13 residues. CDR3 protein: CASSPWLQAEQFF. DNA for the CDR3: TGTGCCAGCAGTCCCTGGCTCCAAGCTGAGCAGTTCTTC.

This clonotype was seen a handful of times. The J gene is TRBJ2-7, the V gene TRBV3-1, with 14 bases identical to TRBD2. J gave up 4 bases and V 1 base, and 3 bases lay outside the gene matches. The CDR3 totals 16 residues. CDR1 is LGHDT and CDR2 is YNNKEL in the germline V gene (reference sequence). For the CDR3, the DNA is TGTGCCAGCAGCCAAGGACTAGCGGGAGGGCCGTACGAGCAGTACTTC. Its translation is CASSQGLAGGPYEQYF.

V gene TRBV12-3 or TRBV12-4 combines with J gene TRBJ1-2; 9 nucleotides match TRBD1. With 6 bases clipped from V and 5 bases from J, the junction kept 10 bases outside the gene matches. This CDR3 contains 15 residues. The chain's CDR3 is CASRGTGKIFYGYTF. The CDR3, as DNA: TGTGCCAGCAGGGGGACAGGGAAGATTTTTTATGGCTACACCTTC.

The chain combines TRBV3-1 with TRBJ2-2; D not certain. This CDR3 has 15 amino acids. Germline-derived CDR1 and CDR2 are LGHDT and YNNKEL (reference sequence). V was cut by 1 base and J by 1 base, with 7 bases left in between. The DNA for the CDR3 is TGTGCCAGCAGCCAAGGTCTAGGGAACACCGGGGAGCTGTTTTTT. Translating gives CASSQGLGNTGELFF.

The chain links TRBV10-3 to TRBJ2-2; the D gene is possibly TRBD1 (5 bases). CDR3 length: 13 amino acids. CDR1 and CDR2 (germline): ENHRY, SYGVKD. The V end lost 10 bases, the J end lost 3 bases, and 12 bases lay between the germline ends. The CDR3 nucleotides read TGTGCCACCGCTAAAGGGGACACCGGGGAGCTGTTTTTT. Encoded protein: CATAKGDTGELFF.

This clonotype showed up just a few times. The genes are TRBV12-3 or TRBV12-4 and TRBJ2-2; no firm D call. The CDR3 totals 15 residues. Trimming cost V 3 bases and J 4 bases, with 12 bases left between them. The CDR3 sequence: CASSFPRVGTGELFF. The CDR3 DNA reads as TGTGCCAGCAGTTTCCCCCGGGTCGGCACCGGGGAGCTGTTTTTT.

CDR3 protein: CASSAGHAYEQYF. The DNA for the CDR3 is TGTGCCAGCAGTGCCGGGCACGCCTACGAGCAGTACTTC. J is TRBJ2-7 and V is TRBV2; D ambiguous. Germline-derived CDR1 and CDR2 are SNHLY and FYNNEI. This CDR3 comprises 13 residues. The V and J ends lost 4 bases and 2 bases respectively, with 9 bases between them.

This clonotype was counted a few times. The CDR3 protein is CASSPGPIMNTEAFF. CDR3 bases: TGTGCCAGCAGCCCGGGACCCATTATGAACACTGAAGCTTTCTTT. V is TRBV5-4 and J is TRBJ1-1; TRBD1 might be the D (5 bases). Germline lookup yields CDR1 SGHNT and CDR2 YYREEE (reference sequence). The CDR3 loop spans 15 amino acids. V was cut by 4 bases and J by 0 bases, with 13 bases left in between.

This clonotype was counted ten times or more. J is TRBJ2-1 and V is TRBV12-3 or TRBV12-4, with D possibly being TRBD2 (5 bases). Trimming shortened V by 5 bases and J by 0 bases, and 26 bases separated the two germline ends. There are 20 residues in the CDR3. The CDR3 region has the DNA TGTGCCAGCAGTGTGAGAGAGGCGCCTCACGAGGGTAGCTCCTACAATGAGCAGTTCTTC. Its translation: CASSVREAPHEGSSYNEQFF.

This clonotype has just a few counts. The V and J genes are TRBV4-3 and TRBJ2-7; D possibly corresponds to TRBD2 (7 bases). Trimming took off 0 bases at V and 7 bases at J, with 19 bases between the two ends. Germline CDR1 reads LGHNA; CDR2 reads YSLEER. This CDR3 is 16 amino acids long. CDR3 sequence (DNA): TGCGCCAGCAGCCAAGAGTGGGGGGCGCGGGAGTGGGAGCAGTACTTC. This codes for CASSQEWGAREWEQYF.

This clonotype was counted only a few times. This rearrangement joins TRBV6-2 or TRBV6-3 to TRBJ2-3, with a possible D match to TRBD1 (6 bases). Germline CDR1 reads MNHEY; CDR2 reads SVGEGT. The V end was cut by 0 bases, the J end by 4 bases, with 11 bases between. CDR3 length equals 15 residues. The CDR3 nucleotides are TGTGCCAGCAGTTACTCGCAGGGGTTCGCAGATACGCAGTATTTT. Translation: CASSYSQGFADTQYF.